This record covers a single TCR beta chain. This record belongs to a study of cytomegalovirus exposure and HLA in healthy donors. The V segment lost 5 bases and the J segment 3 bases; nucleotides outside the gene matches: 12. Germline V lookup: CDR1 SGHAT, CDR2 FQNNGV. The length of the CDR3 is 17 residues. 13 Jbeta primers and 60 Vbeta primers were used for the PCR. Clones were sequenced by immunoSEQ multiplex PCR, and TCRdb holds only the in-frame ones, with some missing. This sample has about 190,000 clones; roughly 75% occur once, and the top ten carry 4% to 5%. The sequence was obtained from a man aged 25 to 40 in good health and CMV-seropositive. Sequencing was performed on PBMCs. The rearrangement links TRBV11-2 to TRBJ2-7; TRBD2 aligns across 11 bases. The CDR3 DNA reads TGTGCCAGCAGCACGAAAACCGGGACTAGCGGCTACTACGAGCAGTACTTC. Translation gives CASSTKTGTSGYYEQYF.